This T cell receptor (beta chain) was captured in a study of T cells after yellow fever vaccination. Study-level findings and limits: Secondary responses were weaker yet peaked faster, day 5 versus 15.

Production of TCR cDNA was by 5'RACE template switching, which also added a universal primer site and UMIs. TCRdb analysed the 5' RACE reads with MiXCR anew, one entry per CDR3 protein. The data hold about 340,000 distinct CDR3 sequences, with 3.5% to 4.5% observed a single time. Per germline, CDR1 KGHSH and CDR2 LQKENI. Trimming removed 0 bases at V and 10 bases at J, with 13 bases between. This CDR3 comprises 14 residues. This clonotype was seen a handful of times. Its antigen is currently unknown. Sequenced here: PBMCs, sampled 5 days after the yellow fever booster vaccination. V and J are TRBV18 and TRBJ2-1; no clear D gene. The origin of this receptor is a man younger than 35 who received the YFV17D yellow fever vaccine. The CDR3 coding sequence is TGTGCCAGCTCACCACCTACTACTTCCGGGGAGCAGTTCTTC. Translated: CASSPPTTSGEQFF.